This entry is about one T cell receptor beta chain. The data were taken from a study of blood T cell repertoires in COVID-19. Germline V gene sequence: CDR1 SGHTA, CDR2 FQGNSA. Unmatched junction bases numbered 13, after V lost 0 bases and J lost 4 bases. The CDR3 has 18 amino acids. The authors' processing: Amplifying reference gene primers gave estimates of nucleated cell counts. Data came from immunoSEQ multiplex PCR; TCRdb stores just in-frame clones and leaves some out. The DNA gave D and trimming, while V, J and clone size come from that table. Found here are about 250,000 clones, roughly 85% of them singletons; the top ten hold approximately 9%.

The J gene is TRBJ1-2, the V gene TRBV7-2; 8 positions agree with TRBD1. The specimen was PBMCs or T cells enriched from blood (not recorded which). This receptor was taken from a woman in her 50s with acute COVID-19. As DNA, the CDR3 is TGTGCCAGCAGCTTAGCGCCCCTTGACAGGGGAGGTGGCTATGGCTACACCTTC. It yields the protein CASSLAPLDRGGGYGYTF.